One and the same sample provided the 7 T cell receptor beta chains below, sequenced in a study of T cell responses to AZD1222 COVID-19 vaccine. Measured with immunoSEQ multiplex PCR; TCRdb has only the in-frame clones, and not every one. Of 180,000 or so clones listed, around 90% are singletons. The sequencing here drew on peripheral blood, taken 28 days after the second AZD1222 dose. The receptors originated from an adult who received the AZD1222 COVID-19 vaccine.

This chain uses TRBV14 with TRBJ1-2; D is undetermined. Germline CDR1 is SGHDN and CDR2 is FVKESK. The CDR3 length is 15 residues. Trimming left V 4 bases short and J 5 bases short, with 17 bases between. The CDR3 nucleotides read TGTGCCAGCAGCCCCTTGGTCCACGGATTTTATGGCTACACCTTC. It yields the protein CASSPLVHGFYGYTF.

The chain combines TRBV30 with TRBJ1-1; 7 bases line up with TRBD1. The length of the CDR3 is 14 residues. From germline, CDR1 is GTSNPN and CDR2 SVGIG (reference sequence). Trimming removed 4 bases from V and 1 base from J; junction bases left unmatched: 6. CDR3 residues: CAWTPTGWNTEAFF. The DNA for the CDR3 is TGTGCCTGGACCCCGACAGGGTGGAACACTGAAGCTTTCTTT.

The chain uses TRBV2 and TRBJ2-5; tentatively, D is TRBD2 (6 bases). V was shortened by 2 bases and J by 4 bases, with 11 bases between the two germline ends. This CDR3 comprises 14 residues. The germline gives CDR1 SNHLY, CDR2 FYNNEI. Written as DNA, the CDR3 is TGTGCCAGCAGTGAAAGGCGGGGCACAGAGACCCAGTACTTC. This encodes CASSERRGTETQYF.

The chain carries TRBV5-6 and TRBJ2-7; TRBD1 might be the D (6 bases). The length of the CDR3 is 15 residues. Germline V CDR1 and CDR2: SGHDT, YYEEEE. V gave up 4 bases and J gave up 3 bases, with 17 bases separating them. CDR3 bases: TGTGCCAGCAGCGCCTTACAGGGTCAAAGCTACGAGCAGTACTTC. Translating gives CASSALQGQSYEQYF.

The table lists this clone with a few counts. J is TRBJ1-6 and V is TRBV19; tentative D call: TRBD1 (5 bases). Trimming shortened V by 6 bases and J by 7 bases, and 13 bases separated the two germline ends. The CDR3 runs 14 residues. Germline V gene lookup returns CDR1 LNHDA and CDR2 SQIVND (reference sequence). The DNA for the CDR3 is TGTGCCAGTAGCCCCAGGGAATCAAATTCACCCCTCCACTTT. Residues: CASSPRESNSPLHF.

The rearrangement links TRBV2 to TRBJ1-1; unclear D gene. Germline V lookup: CDR1 SNHLY, CDR2 FYNNEI. Trimming took 3 bases from V and 7 from J, leaving 6 bases between them. This CDR3 region has 11 residues. The CDR3 sequence is CASSDFDEAFF. The CDR3 nucleotides are TGTGCCAGCAGTGATTTTGATGAAGCTTTCTTT.

The chain couples TRBV30 to TRBJ2-7; 9 bases fit TRBD1. There are 12 residues in the CDR3. Germline V gene lookup returns CDR1 GTSNPN and CDR2 SVGIG (reference sequence). V trimming: 5 bases; J trimming: 4 bases; junction bases outside the gene matches: 3. The CDR3 reads CAWGQGSYEQYF. CDR3 nucleotides: TGTGCCTGGGGACAGGGGTCATACGAGCAGTACTTC. The variable domain in full, completed from reference TRBV30 and TRBJ2-7, reads SQTIHQWPATLVQPVGSPLSLECTVEGTSNPNLYWYRQAAGRGLQLLFYSVGIGQISSEVPQNLSASRPQDRQFILSSKKLLLSDSGFYLCAWGQGSYEQYFGPGTRLTVT.